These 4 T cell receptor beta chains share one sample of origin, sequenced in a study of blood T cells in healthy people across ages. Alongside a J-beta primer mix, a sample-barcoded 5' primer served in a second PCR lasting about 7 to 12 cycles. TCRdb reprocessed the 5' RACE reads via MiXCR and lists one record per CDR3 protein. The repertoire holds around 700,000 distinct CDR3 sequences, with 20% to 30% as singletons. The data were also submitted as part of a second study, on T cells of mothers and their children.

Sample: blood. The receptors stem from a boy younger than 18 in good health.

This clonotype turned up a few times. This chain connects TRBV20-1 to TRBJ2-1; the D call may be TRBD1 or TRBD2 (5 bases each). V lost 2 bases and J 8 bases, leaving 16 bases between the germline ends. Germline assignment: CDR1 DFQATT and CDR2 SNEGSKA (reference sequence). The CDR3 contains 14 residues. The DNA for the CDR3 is TGCAGTGCTAGATCCGGGACCGGGCATTATGAGCAGTTCTTC. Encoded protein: CSARSGTGHYEQFF.

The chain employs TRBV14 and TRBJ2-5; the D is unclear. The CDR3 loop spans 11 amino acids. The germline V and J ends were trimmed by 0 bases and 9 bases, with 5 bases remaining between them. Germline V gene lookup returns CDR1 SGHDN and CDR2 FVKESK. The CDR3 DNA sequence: TGTGCCAGCAGCCAAGAAAGGGCCCAGTACTTC. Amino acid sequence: CASSQERAQYF.

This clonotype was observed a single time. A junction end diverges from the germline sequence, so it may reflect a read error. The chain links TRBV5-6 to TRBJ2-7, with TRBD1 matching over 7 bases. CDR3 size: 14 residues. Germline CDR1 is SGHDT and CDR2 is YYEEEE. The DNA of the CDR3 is TGTGCCGGCAGCCTTAGACAGGGCATTTACGAGCAGTACTTC. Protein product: CAGSLRQGIYEQYF.

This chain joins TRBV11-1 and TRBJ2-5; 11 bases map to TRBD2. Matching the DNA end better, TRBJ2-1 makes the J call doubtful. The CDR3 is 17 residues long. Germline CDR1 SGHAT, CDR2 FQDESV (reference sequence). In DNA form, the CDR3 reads TGTGCCAGCAGCCTTAGAGTTCTAGCGGGAGGCCGGAATGAGCAGTTCTTC. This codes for CASSLRVLAGGRNEQFF.